These 18 T cell receptor beta chains were sequenced from one sample in a study of blood T cell repertoires in COVID-19. Clones were read by immunoSEQ multiplex PCR, and TCRdb kept only the in-frame ones, dropping some. The table lists about 73,000 clones, about 80% of them singletons, with 25% to 30% in the top ten. The sample consisted of peripheral blood. These receptors were taken from a human donor in a cohort sampled during active COVID-19.

V is TRBV19 and J is TRBJ2-1; 8 nucleotides match TRBD2. J gave up 4 bases and V 6 bases, and 14 bases lay outside the gene matches. Germline CDR1 is LNHDA and CDR2 is SQIVND (reference sequence). The CDR3 loop spans 17 amino acids. DNA of the CDR3: TGTGCCAGTAGAGACGTCAGCGGGGGCCTACTGTACAATGAGCAGTTCTTC. Encoded protein: CASRDVSGGLLYNEQFF.

This rearrangement joins TRBV28 to TRBJ1-2, with D perhaps TRBD1 (6 bases). The CDR3 contains 13 residues. The germline CDR1 and CDR2 sequences are MDHEN and SYDVKM. V shed 7 bases and J shed 7 bases, with 16 bases lying between them. The CDR3 reads CASTIPYRAGYTF. The CDR3 DNA is TGTGCCAGCACGATCCCCTACAGGGCTGGCTACACCTTC.

V gene TRBV5-1 combines with J gene TRBJ2-7; D may be TRBD2 (6 bases). Trimming stripped 4 bases from V and 4 bases from J, with 15 bases between. Germline CDR1 reads SGHRS; CDR2 reads YFSETQ. This CDR3 region has 14 residues. The CDR3 here is CASSPGDGKYEQYF. DNA of the CDR3: TGCGCCAGCAGCCCGGGGGACGGAAAGTACGAGCAGTACTTC.

The chain couples TRBV7-3 to TRBJ2-5, with D possibly TRBD1 on 5 matching bases. The CDR3 is 13 amino acids. Trimming left V 0 bases short and J 3 bases short, with 5 bases between. Germline V lookup: CDR1 SGHTA, CDR2 FQGTGA. In nucleotides, the CDR3 is TGTGCCAGCAGCTTAACAGGGGAAGAGACCCAGTACTTC. Its translation: CASSLTGEETQYF.

The chain couples TRBV9 to TRBJ1-6; 9 nucleotides line up with TRBD1. CDR1 is SGDLS and CDR2 is YYNGEE in the germline V gene. J lost 7 bases, V lost 1 base, and 3 bases had no gene match. The CDR3 sequence is 15 residues long. CDR3 residues: CASSVYDRGNSPLHF. Written as DNA, the CDR3 is TGTGCCAGCAGCGTATATGACAGGGGGAATTCACCCCTCCACTTT.

This clone was seen once. The chain combines TRBV19 with TRBJ2-1; 10 bases map to TRBD1. The germline CDR1 and CDR2 sequences are LNHDA and SQIVND (reference sequence). The V and J ends lost 5 bases and 6 bases, in that order; junction bases with no gene match: 7. CDR3 length: 15 residues. CDR3 bases: TGTGCCAGTAGTTTCCGGACAGGGGGGGGCAATGAGCAGTTCTTC. This encodes CASSFRTGGGNEQFF.

The chain carries TRBV11-2 and TRBJ2-1, with 12 bases that match TRBD1. Germline CDR1 SGHAT, CDR2 FQNNGV. The CDR3 has 18 residues. Trimming removed 8 bases from V and 7 bases from J; junction bases left unmatched: 18. CDR3 loop: CASRKGQGAYKLLNEQFF. CDR3 nucleotide sequence: TGTGCCAGCCGGAAGGGACAGGGGGCGTATAAGTTATTGAATGAGCAGTTCTTC.

This chain joins TRBV5-4 and TRBJ1-4; 7 positions match TRBD1. J lost 5 bases, V lost 4 bases, and 5 bases had no gene match. The germline V gene encodes CDR1 SGHNT and CDR2 YYREEE (reference sequence). CDR3 length: 14 residues. CDR3 sequence: CASSAGTENEKLFF. The CDR3 bases are TGTGCCAGCAGCGCCGGGACAGAGAATGAAAAACTGTTTTTT.

The chain combines TRBV6-5 with TRBJ1-1; 7 nucleotides line up with TRBD1. The V segment lost 6 bases and the J segment 4 bases; nucleotides outside the gene matches: 11. Germline assignment: CDR1 MNHEY and CDR2 SVGAGI. The CDR3 runs 15 residues. CDR3 protein: CASSRGSQGPTEAFF. Here the CDR3 DNA reads TGTGCCAGCAGCCGTGGATCACAGGGGCCCACTGAAGCTTTCTTT.

The CDR3 DNA follows: TGCGCCAGCAGCCAAGTTGAGCGGGGGTTCACCGGGGAGCTGTTTTTT. Encoded protein: CASSQVERGFTGELFF. The J gene is TRBJ2-2, the V gene TRBV4-1, with 8 bases aligning to TRBD2. Per the germline V gene, CDR1 is MGHRA and CDR2 is YSYEKL. The CDR3 is 16 residues long. Losses at the gene ends were 1 base for V and 4 bases for J; bases not matched to a gene: 5.

This clone was observed a few times. This chain links TRBV10-1 with TRBJ2-7; TRBD1 might be the D (6 bases). The germline V gene has CDR1 WNHNN and CDR2 SYGVQD (reference sequence). The CDR3 totals 12 residues. Trimming took 5 bases from V and 6 from J, leaving 11 bases between them. CDR3 sequence (DNA): TGCGCCAGCAGTTCAGGGACATCCGAGCAGTACTTC. Translated: CASSSGTSEQYF.

The chain couples TRBV3-1 (or the pseudogene TRBV3-2) to TRBJ1-1; a weak D match, TRBD1 (6 bases). Germline values: CDR1 LGHDT, CDR2 YNNKEL (reference sequence). Trimming took 4 bases from V and 4 from J, leaving 16 bases between them. There are 15 residues in the CDR3. The CDR3, as DNA: TGTGCCAGCAGCCGCCCGGGGGGCGGGGTCACTGAAGCTTTCTTT. It yields the protein CASSRPGGGVTEAFF.

This clone came up a few times. The chain combines TRBV29-1 with TRBJ2-5; 13 bases map to TRBD2. V shed 7 bases, J shed 5 bases, and the junction held 10 bases outside the gene matches. Germline-derived CDR1 and CDR2 are SQVTM and ANQGSEA. This CDR3 has 15 residues. CDR3 bases: TGCAGCGCCCTGCGACTAGCGGGGGGCCGGGAGACCCAGTACTTC. This encodes CSALRLAGGRETQYF.

The chain recombines TRBV7-8 with TRBJ1-5, with 9 positions matching TRBD1. V dropped 4 bases and J dropped 7; count of bases not matched to a gene: 5. The CDR3 extends over 14 amino acids. Germline loops: CDR1 SGHVS, CDR2 FQNEAQ. CDR3: CASSWGQGTQPQHF. Written as DNA, the CDR3 is TGTGCCAGCAGCTGGGGACAGGGAACCCAGCCCCAGCATTTT. The full variable domain, completed using reference TRBV7-8 and TRBJ1-5, is GAGVSQSPRYKVAKRGQDVALRCDPISGHVSLFWYQQALGQGPEFLTYFQNEAQLDKSGLPSDRFFAERPEGSVSTLKIQRTQQEDSAVYLCASSWGQGTQPQHFGDGTRLSIL.

The chain links TRBV19 to TRBJ1-1; D gene uncertain. The length of the CDR3 is 12 residues. V lost 5 bases and J 0 bases, leaving 4 bases between the germline ends. Germline lookup yields CDR1 LNHDA and CDR2 SQIVND (reference sequence). DNA of the CDR3: TGTGCCAGTAGTCCTATGAACACTGAAGCTTTCTTT. It codes for CASSPMNTEAFF.

The chain employs TRBV6-1 and TRBJ1-2, with 9 nucleotides matching TRBD1. The CDR3 spans 16 residues. V shed 0 bases, J shed 8 bases, and the junction held 10 bases outside the gene matches. The germline CDR1 and CDR2 sequences are MNHNS and SASEGT. In DNA, the CDR3 is TGTGCCAGCAGTGAAGCACCCGGGACAGGGTTTGGCGGCTACACCTTC. As protein: CASSEAPGTGFGGYTF.

The chain couples TRBV19 to TRBJ1-2; 11 bases fit TRBD1. Germline V gene sequence: CDR1 LNHDA, CDR2 SQIVND (reference sequence). V gave up 4 bases and J gave up 3 bases; unmatched junction bases: 4. The CDR3 is 15 residues long. The CDR3 region has the DNA TGTGCCAGTAGTACCGGGACAGGGGGTTACTATGGCTACACCTTC. It codes for CASSTGTGGYYGYTF.

The rearrangement joins TRBV5-1 to TRBJ2-2, with 9 bases identical to TRBD1. The trim removed 4 bases at V and 3 bases at J, leaving 7 bases unmatched. The CDR3 covers 16 residues. Germline loops: CDR1 SGHRS, CDR2 YFSETQ. CDR3 protein: CASSPGQGGDTGELFF. CDR3 coding DNA: TGCGCCAGCAGCCCGGGACAGGGAGGGGACACCGGGGAGCTGTTTTTT. The complete variable domain, with remaining parts taken from reference TRBV5-1 and TRBJ2-2, reads KAGVTQTPRYLIKTRGQQVTLSCSPISGHRSVSWYQQTPGQGLQFLFEYFSETQRNKGNFPGRFSGRQFSNSRSEMNVSTLELGDSALYLCASSPGQGGDTGELFFGEGSRLTVL.